Below, 2 T cell receptor beta chains from the same sample are listed, as sequenced in a study of cytomegalovirus exposure and HLA in healthy donors. 13 Jbeta primers and 60 Vbeta primers were used for the PCR. Measured with immunoSEQ multiplex PCR; TCRdb has only the in-frame clones, and not every one. The table shows roughly 130,000 clones, with 84% occurring only once. Material: PBMCs. The origin of the receptors is a man aged 50 to 60 in good health and CMV-seronegative.

The CDR3, as DNA: TGTGCCAGCAGCGTCTCGACAGGGCGTTATGGCTACACCTTC. Translating gives CASSVSTGRYGYTF. V and J are TRBV9 and TRBJ1-2; 7 nucleotides line up with TRBD1. This CDR3 has 14 residues. CDR1 and CDR2 from the germline V gene are SGDLS and YYNGEE. Germline trimming cut 2 bases from V and 5 bases from J; bases unmatched to any gene: 6. The variable domain in full, completed from reference TRBV9 and TRBJ1-2, reads DSGVTQTPKHLITATGQRVTLRCSPRSGDLSVYWYQQSLDQGLQFLIQYYNGEERAKGNILERFSAQQFPDLHSELNLSSLELGDSALYFCASSVSTGRYGYTFGSGTRLTVV.

The V call is TRBV7-9, the J call TRBJ1-1; D possibly corresponds to TRBD1 (6 bases). The V gene lost 11 bases and the J gene lost 6 bases, with 25 bases spanning the gap. Germline CDR1 is SEHNR and CDR2 is FQNEAQ (reference sequence). This CDR3 is 15 amino acids long. The CDR3 reads CAATSRDIRKPEAFF. In nucleotides, the CDR3 is TGTGCCGCGACGTCCCGGGACATCAGGAAGCCTGAAGCTTTCTTT.